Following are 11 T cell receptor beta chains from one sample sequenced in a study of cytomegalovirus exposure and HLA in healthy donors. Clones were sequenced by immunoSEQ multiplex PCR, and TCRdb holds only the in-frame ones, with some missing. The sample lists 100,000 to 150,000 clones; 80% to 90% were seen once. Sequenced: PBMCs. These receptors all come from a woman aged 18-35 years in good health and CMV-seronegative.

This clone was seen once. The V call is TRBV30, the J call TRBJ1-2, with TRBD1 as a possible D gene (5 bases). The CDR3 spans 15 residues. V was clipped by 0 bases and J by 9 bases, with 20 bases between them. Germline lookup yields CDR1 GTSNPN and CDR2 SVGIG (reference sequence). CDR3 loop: CAWSVSGAPLLSYTF. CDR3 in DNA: TGTGCCTGGAGTGTCTCTGGGGCCCCACTTTTAAGCTACACCTTC. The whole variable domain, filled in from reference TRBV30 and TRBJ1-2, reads SQTIHQWPATLVQPVGSPLSLECTVEGTSNPNLYWYRQAAGRGLQLLFYSVGIGQISSEVPQNLSASRPQDRQFILSSKKLLLSDSGFYLCAWSVSGAPLLSYTFGSGTRLTVV.

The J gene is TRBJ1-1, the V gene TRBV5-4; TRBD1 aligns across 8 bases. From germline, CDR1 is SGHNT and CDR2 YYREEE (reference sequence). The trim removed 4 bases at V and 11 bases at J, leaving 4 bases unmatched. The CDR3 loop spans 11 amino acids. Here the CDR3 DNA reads TGTGCCAGCAGCGCGACAGGGGTGGCTTTCTTT. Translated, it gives CASSATGVAFF.

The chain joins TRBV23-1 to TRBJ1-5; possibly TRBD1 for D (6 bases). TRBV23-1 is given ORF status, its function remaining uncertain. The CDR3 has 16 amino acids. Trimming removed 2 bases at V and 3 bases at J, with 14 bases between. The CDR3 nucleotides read TGCGCCAGCAGTCAACGAACAGGGCATCCCAATCAGCCCCAGCATTTT. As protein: CASSQRTGHPNQPQHF.

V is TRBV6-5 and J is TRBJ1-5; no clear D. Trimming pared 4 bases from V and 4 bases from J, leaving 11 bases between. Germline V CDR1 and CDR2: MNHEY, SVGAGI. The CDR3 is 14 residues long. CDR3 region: CASSSPGVNQPQHF. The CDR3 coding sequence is TGTGCCAGCAGTTCGCCGGGTGTGAATCAGCCCCAGCATTTT.

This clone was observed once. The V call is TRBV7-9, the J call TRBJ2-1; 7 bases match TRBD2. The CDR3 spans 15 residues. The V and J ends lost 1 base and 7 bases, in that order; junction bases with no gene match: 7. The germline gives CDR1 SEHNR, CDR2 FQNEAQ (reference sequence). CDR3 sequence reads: CASSLGAGKYNEQFF. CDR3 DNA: TGTGCCAGCAGCTTAGGAGCGGGAAAGTATAATGAGCAGTTCTTC.

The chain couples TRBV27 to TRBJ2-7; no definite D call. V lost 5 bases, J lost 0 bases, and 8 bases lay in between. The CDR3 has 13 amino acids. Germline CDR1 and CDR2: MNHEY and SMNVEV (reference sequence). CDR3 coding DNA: TGTGCCAGCAGTCCCCTCGGCTCCTACGAGCAGTACTTC. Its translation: CASSPLGSYEQYF.

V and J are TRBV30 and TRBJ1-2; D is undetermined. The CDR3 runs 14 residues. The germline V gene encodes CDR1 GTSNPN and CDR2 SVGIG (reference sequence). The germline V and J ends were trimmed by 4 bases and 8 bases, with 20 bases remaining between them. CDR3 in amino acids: CAWNPSAGQGGYTF. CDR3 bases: TGTGCCTGGAACCCCTCGGCGGGTCAAGGGGGCTACACCTTC.

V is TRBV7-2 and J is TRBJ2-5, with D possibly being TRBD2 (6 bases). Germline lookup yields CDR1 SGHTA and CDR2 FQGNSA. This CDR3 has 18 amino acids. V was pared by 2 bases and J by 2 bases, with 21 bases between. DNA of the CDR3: TGTGCCAGCAGCTTACGGGACTCTGGGGGTTCCCGTCAAGAGACCCAGTACTTC. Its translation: CASSLRDSGGSRQETQYF. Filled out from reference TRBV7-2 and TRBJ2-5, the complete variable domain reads GAGVSQSPSNKVTEKGKDVELRCDPISGHTALYWYRQSLGQGLEFLIYFQGNSAPDKSGLPSDRFSAERTGGSVSTLTIQRTQQEDSAVYLCASSLRDSGGSRQETQYFGPGTRLLVL.

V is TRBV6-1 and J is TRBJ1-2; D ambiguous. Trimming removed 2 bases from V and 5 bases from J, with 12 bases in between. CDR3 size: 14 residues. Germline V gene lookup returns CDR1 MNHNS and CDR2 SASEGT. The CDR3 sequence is CASSEFDGVYGYTF. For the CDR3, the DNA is TGTGCCAGCAGTGAATTCGACGGGGTGTATGGCTACACCTTC.

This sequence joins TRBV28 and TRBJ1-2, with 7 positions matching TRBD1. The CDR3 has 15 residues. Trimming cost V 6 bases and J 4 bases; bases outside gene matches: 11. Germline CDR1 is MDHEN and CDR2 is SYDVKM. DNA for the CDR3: TGTGCCAGCAGGCGGAGGACAGGTCTATTCTATGGCTACACCTTC. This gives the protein CASRRRTGLFYGYTF.

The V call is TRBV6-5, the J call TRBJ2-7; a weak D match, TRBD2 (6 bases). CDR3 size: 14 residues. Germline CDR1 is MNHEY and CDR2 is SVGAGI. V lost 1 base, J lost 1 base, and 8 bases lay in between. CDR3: CASSYLAESYEQYF. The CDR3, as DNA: TGTGCCAGCAGTTACTTAGCGGAGTCCTACGAGCAGTACTTC.